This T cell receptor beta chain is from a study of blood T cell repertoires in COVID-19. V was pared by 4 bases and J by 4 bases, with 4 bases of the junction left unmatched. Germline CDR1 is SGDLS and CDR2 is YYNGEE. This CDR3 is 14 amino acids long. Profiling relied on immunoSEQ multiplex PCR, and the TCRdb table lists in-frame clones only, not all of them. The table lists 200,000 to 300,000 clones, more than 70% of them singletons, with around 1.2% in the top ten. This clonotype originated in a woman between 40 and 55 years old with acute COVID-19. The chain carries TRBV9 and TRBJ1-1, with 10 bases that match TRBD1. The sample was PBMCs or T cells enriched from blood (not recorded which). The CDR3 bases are TGTGCCAGCAGCCTCGGACAGGGGGGCACTGAAGCTTTCTTT. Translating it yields CASSLGQGGTEAFF.